The 2 T cell receptor beta chains listed next were all sequenced from one sample in a study of immune cell composition in non-small cell lung cancer. Normal lung sampling was at least 3 cm from the tumour, as distant as possible. Libraries were prepared by immunoSEQ multiplex PCR; TCRdb keeps only in-frame clonotypes and omits some of them. The table has some 2,500 clones, nearly 70% seen once. Sequencing was done on a sample of non-adjacent lung tissue. These receptors came from a human donor with non-small cell lung cancer.

The V and J genes are TRBV4-3 and TRBJ2-6; perhaps TRBD1 as D (6 bases). The CDR3 is 16 residues long. Trimming took 8 bases from V and 2 from J, leaving 16 bases between them. Per the germline V gene, CDR1 is LGHNA and CDR2 is YSLEER. The CDR3 sequence: CASSETGLTGANVLTF. In DNA form, the CDR3 reads TGCGCCAGCTCCGAGACAGGCTTAACTGGGGCCAACGTCCTGACTTTC.

This clone ranks as large (0.1 to 1%). The genes are TRBV5-1 and TRBJ1-6; no firm D call. Germline CDR1 and CDR2: SGHRS and YFSETQ. V was shortened by 0 bases and J by 5 bases, with 18 bases between the two germline ends. This CDR3 has 18 amino acids. CDR3 in DNA: TGCGCCAGCAGCTTGGCCGCGCGGGCGTTGGACGATAATTCACCCCTCCACTTT. Amino acids: CASSLAARALDDNSPLHF.